Listed below are T cell receptor beta chains from one sample, sequenced in a study of T cell responses to AZD1222 COVID-19 vaccine. Data came from immunoSEQ multiplex PCR; TCRdb stores just in-frame clones and leaves some out. The table has about 93,000 clones, nearly 90% seen once. Sample: peripheral blood, taken on day 0 of MenACWY control vaccination. The receptors come from an adult in good health. Each CDR3 is given with its conserved first and last residue. Fields, in order: clone size, J gene, V gene, D gene, CDR3 length, CDR3 DNA, CDR3 protein. The D gene is left open where the match is weak. Clone size, where shown, is once, few, many, or a class for clones that have expanded.

clone size: NA
J gene: TRBJ2-3
V gene: TRBV7-2
D gene: NA
CDR3 length: 15
CDR3 DNA: TGTGCCAGCAGCTCCGGGGGTTTGAGCACAGATACGCAGTATTTT
CDR3 protein: CASSSGGLSTDTQYF

clone size: NA
J gene: TRBJ1-2
V gene: TRBV5-1
D gene: NA
CDR3 length: 15
CDR3 DNA: TGCGCCAGCAGCTCTTCCGCACAGGGAACCTATGGCTACACCTTC
CDR3 protein: CASSSSAQGTYGYTF

clone size: NA
J gene: TRBJ1-2
V gene: TRBV4-3
D gene: NA
CDR3 length: 12
CDR3 DNA: TGCGCCAGCAGCCAGTTAGGGGTTGGCTACACCTTC
CDR3 protein: CASSQLGVGYTF

clone size: NA
J gene: TRBJ1-1
V gene: TRBV20-1
D gene: NA
CDR3 length: 15
CDR3 DNA: TGCAGTGCTAGTTTGGGCCAGACCTCGAACACTGAAGCTTTCTTT
CDR3 protein: CSASLGQTSNTEAFF

clone size: NA
J gene: TRBJ2-2
V gene: TRBV30
D gene: NA
CDR3 length: 15
CDR3 DNA: TGTGCCTGGAGTGGCCCCAGGGTTCGGCCCGGGGAGCTGTTTTTT
CDR3 protein: CAWSGPRVRPGELFF

clone size: NA
J gene: TRBJ1-4
V gene: TRBV9
D gene: TRBD1
CDR3 length: 17
CDR3 DNA: TGTGCCAGCAGCCTTGGGGACAGGGGGCGCTTTGCTGAAAAACTGTTTTTT
CDR3 protein: CASSLGDRGRFAEKLFF

clone size: NA
J gene: TRBJ1-2
V gene: TRBV19
D gene: NA
CDR3 length: 13
CDR3 DNA: TGTGCCAGTGCCGAGGGGGTATGGTATGGCTACACCTTC
CDR3 protein: CASAEGVWYGYTF

clone size: NA
J gene: TRBJ1-2
V gene: TRBV4-3
D gene: NA
CDR3 length: 18
CDR3 DNA: TGCGCCAGCAGCCAAACCGCGTTCGGGGTCCTACGGTCGGATGGCTACACCTTC
CDR3 protein: CASSQTAFGVLRSDGYTF

clone size: NA
J gene: TRBJ2-5
V gene: TRBV5-1
D gene: TRBD2
CDR3 length: 16
CDR3 DNA: TGCGCCAGCAGCTTGGGGCAGGGCGGGAGCCAAGAGACCCAGTACTTC
CDR3 protein: CASSLGQGGSQETQYF

clone size: NA
J gene: TRBJ2-1
V gene: TRBV18
D gene: NA
CDR3 length: 12
CDR3 DNA: TGTGCCAGCTCACCACAGGGCGGTGAGCAGTTCTTC
CDR3 protein: CASSPQGGEQFF

clone size: NA
J gene: TRBJ1-3
V gene: TRBV13
D gene: NA
CDR3 length: 15
CDR3 DNA: TGTGCCAGCAGCACGGGACGGGACTCTGGAAACACCATATATTTT
CDR3 protein: CASSTGRDSGNTIYF

clone size: NA
J gene: TRBJ2-1
V gene: TRBV5-1
D gene: NA
CDR3 length: 12
CDR3 DNA: TGCGCCAGCAGCTTGGGCAAGGATGAGCAGTTCTTC
CDR3 protein: CASSLGKDEQFF

clone size: few
J gene: TRBJ1-2
V gene: TRBV11-2
D gene: NA
CDR3 length: 14
CDR3 DNA: TGTGCCAGCAGCCTCAACCCGGCAGAATATGGCTACACCTTC
CDR3 protein: CASSLNPAEYGYTF

clone size: NA
J gene: TRBJ2-7
V gene: TRBV6-2/TRBV6-3
D gene: NA
CDR3 length: 14
CDR3 DNA: TGTGCCAGCAGTTTGTCTCGCGGAACCTACGAGCAGTACTTC
CDR3 protein: CASSLSRGTYEQYF

clone size: NA
J gene: TRBJ1-6
V gene: TRBV7-9
D gene: NA
CDR3 length: 18
CDR3 DNA: TGTGCCAGCAGCCCCTACACCGAGGCCAGCTCCTATAATTCACCCCTCCACTTT
CDR3 protein: CASSPYTEASSYNSPLHF

clone size: NA
J gene: TRBJ2-7
V gene: TRBV7-8
D gene: NA
CDR3 length: 11
CDR3 DNA: TGTGCCACCTCACCCGCCACCCGGCAGTACTTC
CDR3 protein: CATSPATRQYF

clone size: NA
J gene: TRBJ1-4
V gene: TRBV7-9
D gene: NA
CDR3 length: 15
CDR3 DNA: TGTGCCAGCAGCTTAGCCCGGACGGACAATGAAAAACTGTTTTTT
CDR3 protein: CASSLARTDNEKLFF

clone size: NA
J gene: TRBJ1-2
V gene: TRBV19
D gene: TRBD1
CDR3 length: 13
CDR3 DNA: TGTGCCAGTAGGGGACAGAACAACTATGGCTACACCTTC
CDR3 protein: CASRGQNNYGYTF

clone size: NA
J gene: TRBJ2-2
V gene: TRBV9
D gene: NA
CDR3 length: 13
CDR3 DNA: TGTGCCAGCAGTCCTCAGCCTGCCGGGGAGCTGTTTTTT
CDR3 protein: CASSPQPAGELFF

clone size: NA
J gene: TRBJ1-2
V gene: TRBV5-6
D gene: NA
CDR3 length: 15
CDR3 DNA: TGTGCCAGCAGCTTTGACTCGTTTCGGGTATATGGCTACACCTTC
CDR3 protein: CASSFDSFRVYGYTF

clone size: NA
J gene: TRBJ2-2
V gene: TRBV5-6
D gene: TRBD1
CDR3 length: 14
CDR3 DNA: TGTGCCAGCAGCTCTAAGGACAGGGCCGGGGAGCTGTTTTTT
CDR3 protein: CASSSKDRAGELFF

clone size: NA
J gene: TRBJ1-1
V gene: TRBV4-1
D gene: NA
CDR3 length: 15
CDR3 DNA: TGCGCCAGCAGCCAAGATCAGGTAGCGAACACTGAAGCTTTCTTT
CDR3 protein: CASSQDQVANTEAFF

clone size: NA
J gene: TRBJ1-3
V gene: TRBV3-1/TRBV3-2
D gene: TRBD1
CDR3 length: 17
CDR3 DNA: TGTGCCAGCAGCCTTCTTGGACAGGCGCCTTCTGGAAACACCATATATTTT
CDR3 protein: CASSLLGQAPSGNTIYF

clone size: NA
J gene: TRBJ2-6
V gene: TRBV29-1
D gene: NA
CDR3 length: 15
CDR3 DNA: TGCAGCGTAACGGTTTACCGATCTGGGGCCAACGTCCTGACTTTC
CDR3 protein: CSVTVYRSGANVLTF

clone size: NA
J gene: TRBJ2-1
V gene: TRBV27
D gene: TRBD1
CDR3 length: 17
CDR3 DNA: TGTGCCAGCAGTCCCGCACCGGGACAGGCGGTTTACAATGAGCAGTTCTTC
CDR3 protein: CASSPAPGQAVYNEQFF

clone size: NA
J gene: TRBJ2-4
V gene: TRBV28
D gene: NA
CDR3 length: 17
CDR3 DNA: TGTGCCAGCAGTTTGGACGACCGGGGACCGCCCAAAAACATTCAGTACTTC
CDR3 protein: CASSLDDRGPPKNIQYF

clone size: NA
J gene: TRBJ1-5
V gene: TRBV21-1
D gene: NA
CDR3 length: 18
CDR3 DNA: TGTGCCAGCAGCAAAGCGCTGCGGGCAGAGATATGCAATCAGCCCCAGCATTTT
CDR3 protein: CASSKALRAEICNQPQHF

clone size: NA
J gene: TRBJ1-5
V gene: TRBV6-5
D gene: NA
CDR3 length: 12
CDR3 DNA: TGTGCCGCACGAGGGGCCAATCAGCCCCAGCATTTT
CDR3 protein: CAARGANQPQHF

clone size: NA
J gene: TRBJ1-1
V gene: TRBV7-3
D gene: NA
CDR3 length: 13
CDR3 DNA: TGTGCCAGCAGCTGGAACACGAACACTGAAGCTTTCTTT
CDR3 protein: CASSWNTNTEAFF